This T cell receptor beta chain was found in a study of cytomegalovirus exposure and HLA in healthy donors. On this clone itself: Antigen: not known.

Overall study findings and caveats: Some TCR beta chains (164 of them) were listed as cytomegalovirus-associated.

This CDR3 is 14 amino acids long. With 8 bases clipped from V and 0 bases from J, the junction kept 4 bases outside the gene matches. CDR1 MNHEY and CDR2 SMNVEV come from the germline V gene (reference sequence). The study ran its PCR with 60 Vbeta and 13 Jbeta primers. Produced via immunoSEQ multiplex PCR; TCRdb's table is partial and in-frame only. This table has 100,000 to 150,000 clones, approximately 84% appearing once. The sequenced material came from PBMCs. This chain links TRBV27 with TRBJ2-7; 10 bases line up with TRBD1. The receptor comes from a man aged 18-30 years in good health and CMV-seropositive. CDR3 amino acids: CASGTGAGSYEQYF. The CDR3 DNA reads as TGTGCCAGCGGGACAGGGGCGGGCTCCTACGAGCAGTACTTC.